Each of the 30 T cell receptor beta chains below was sequenced from the same sample in a study of shared clonotypes between healthy human individuals. Profiling relied on immunoSEQ multiplex PCR, and the TCRdb table lists in-frame clones only, not all of them. The sample contains a few million clones, over 85% of which appear only once. CD45RO-negative, CCR7-selected cells formed the naive CD8 fraction, which excluded terminally differentiated effector memory CD45RA+ cells. The specimen sequenced was naive CD8+ T cells from PBMCs. These TCRs come from a man between 18 and 35 years old in good health. Some clones in this sample may be carry-over from other donors' samples.

This sequence joins TRBV6-6 and TRBJ2-7, with 8 bases matching TRBD1. This CDR3 spans 14 amino acids. In germline, CDR1 is MNHNY, CDR2 SVGAGI (reference sequence). V lost 5 bases, J lost 2 bases, and 5 bases stayed unmatched. The CDR3 loop is CASSIDRGTYEQYF. CDR3 DNA sequence: TGTGCCAGCAGTATCGACAGGGGCACCTACGAGCAGTACTTC.

This clone showed up just once. V gene TRBV19 combines with J gene TRBJ1-2, with D maybe TRBD1 (5 bases). The V end was cut by 3 bases, the J end by 8 bases, with 19 bases between. Per germline, CDR1 LNHDA and CDR2 SQIVND (reference sequence). This CDR3 contains 15 residues. CDR3 sequence (DNA): TGTGCCAGTAGTATGTTCGGGCAGGGAATAGTCGGCTACACCTTC. This codes for CASSMFGQGIVGYTF.

The chain joins TRBV19 to TRBJ1-5, with no clear D. CDR3 length equals 15 residues. The V end was cut by 5 bases, the J end by 2 bases, with 13 bases between. From germline, CDR1 is LNHDA and CDR2 SQIVND (reference sequence). In DNA, the CDR3 is TGTGCCAGTAGTCCCGCGGGCTCTGGCAATCAGCCCCAGCATTTT. The encoded protein is CASSPAGSGNQPQHF.

This clone has just one count. The rearrangement links TRBV18 to TRBJ2-3; D is possibly TRBD2 (6 bases). The CDR3 is made up of 16 amino acids. Looked up from germline, CDR1 is KGHSH and CDR2 is LQKENI. V was cut by 1 base and J by 2 bases, with 13 bases left in between. The CDR3 spells CASSPRLVNPTDTQYF. CDR3 nucleotide sequence: TGTGCCAGCTCACCACGACTAGTAAACCCCACAGATACGCAGTATTTT.

This chain joins TRBV27 and TRBJ2-1; 7 bases are shared with TRBD1. Looked up from germline, CDR1 is MNHEY and CDR2 is SMNVEV (reference sequence). Unmatched junction bases numbered 1, after V lost 1 base and J lost 1 base. The CDR3 consists of 15 residues. The CDR3 DNA is TGTGCCAGCAGTTTATACAGGGGATCCTACAATGAGCAGTTCTTC. This encodes CASSLYRGSYNEQFF.

The genes are TRBV7-9 and TRBJ2-1; D unclear. CDR3 length: 15 amino acids. The germline V and J ends were trimmed by 1 base and 7 bases, with 14 bases remaining between them. Germline CDR1 reads SEHNR; CDR2 reads FQNEAQ (reference sequence). This CDR3 is CASSLVLGSENEQFF. DNA of the CDR3: TGTGCCAGCAGCTTAGTTCTTGGGTCGGAAAATGAGCAGTTCTTC.

The chain has TRBV4-2 and TRBJ2-1; D uncertain. The CDR3 has 16 residues. The ends were cut back, 4 bases at V and 3 bases at J, with 16 bases in the middle. Germline V CDR1 and CDR2: LGHNA, YNFKEQ. The CDR3 coding sequence is TGTGCCAGCAGCCCCGAACTTGTCTCCTACTACAATGAGCAGTTCTTC. Protein: CASSPELVSYYNEQFF.

The gene calls are TRBV13 and TRBJ2-7, with D uncertain. Germline assignment: CDR1 PRHDT and CDR2 FYEKMQ (reference sequence). The CDR3 is made up of 12 amino acids. Trimming left V 5 bases short and J 5 bases short, with 10 bases between. Written as DNA, the CDR3 is TGTGCCAGCAGCCCCCAGGCCCACGAGCAGTACTTC. Translated, it gives CASSPQAHEQYF.

The J gene is TRBJ1-2, the V gene TRBV19; D is undetermined. The CDR3 totals 17 residues. The germline CDR1 and CDR2 sequences are LNHDA and SQIVND (reference sequence). Trimming removed 5 bases at V and 2 bases at J, with 21 bases between. CDR3 region: CASSLGQTSPVNYGYTF. CDR3 nucleotides: TGTGCCAGTAGTTTAGGGCAGACAAGCCCCGTAAACTATGGCTACACCTTC.

The chain is built from TRBV2 and TRBJ2-6; D is undetermined. The CDR3 extends over 17 amino acids. The V gene lost 2 bases and the J gene lost 4 bases, with 15 bases spanning the gap. Per germline, CDR1 SNHLY and CDR2 FYNNEI. CDR3 protein: CASSELISRAGANVLTF. CDR3 DNA sequence: TGTGCCAGCAGTGAACTTATTTCAAGGGCCGGGGCCAACGTCCTGACTTTC.

The chain carries TRBV13 and TRBJ2-7; 10 bases agree with TRBD2. V was clipped by 5 bases and J by 5 bases; unmatched bases: 12. This CDR3 is 16 amino acids long. Germline V gene lookup returns CDR1 PRHDT and CDR2 FYEKMQ (reference sequence). The CDR3 spells CASSPFSGRETNEQYF. The CDR3 DNA sequence: TGTGCCAGCAGCCCCTTCAGCGGGAGGGAGACGAACGAGCAGTACTTC.

This clone was counted a few times. This chain uses TRBV10-2 with TRBJ1-1; 10 nucleotides line up with TRBD1. The V gene's germline CDR1 is WSHSY and CDR2 SAAADI. CDR3 size: 13 residues. V was pared by 10 bases and J by 3 bases, with 5 bases of the junction left unmatched. This CDR3 is CATTTGGYTEAFF. The CDR3 DNA reads as TGCGCCACCACGACAGGGGGCTACACTGAAGCTTTCTTT.

The J gene is TRBJ2-1, the V gene TRBV4-1, with D possibly TRBD2 on 5 matching bases. Germline CDR1 and CDR2: MGHRA and YSYEKL. The CDR3 is 19 residues long. V lost 0 bases, J lost 1 base, and 19 bases lay in between. The CDR3 DNA follows: TGCGCCAGCAGCCAAGATCAGCGGAGCCGGCCCAGTTCCTACAATGAGCAGTTCTTC. It translates to CASSQDQRSRPSSYNEQFF.

The chain carries TRBV27 and TRBJ1-1, with 8 bases identical to TRBD1. Germline V CDR1 and CDR2: MNHEY, SMNVEV (reference sequence). The CDR3 is 15 residues long. The trim removed 2 bases at V and 4 bases at J, leaving 6 bases unmatched. The CDR3 DNA reads TGTGCCAGCAGTTTAGCAGGGGGCGGGAGCACTGAAGCTTTCTTT. It specifies CASSLAGGGSTEAFF.

The chain combines TRBV27 with TRBJ2-5; D is uncertain. V was clipped by 6 bases and J by 1 base, with 6 bases between them. Germline CDR1 is MNHEY and CDR2 is SMNVEV (reference sequence). This CDR3 is 12 amino acids long. DNA of the CDR3: TGTGCCAGCAGGGGGTCCCAAGAGACCCAGTACTTC. Encoded protein: CASRGSQETQYF.

As concerns this clone: The sample carries other DNA sequences with the same CDR3. The chain links TRBV6-5 to TRBJ2-7, with D possibly matching TRBD2 (6 bases). The ends were cut back, 1 base at V and 1 base at J, with 8 bases in the middle. The CDR3 has 14 amino acids. Germline V gene lookup returns CDR1 MNHEY and CDR2 SVGAGI. In DNA form, the CDR3 reads TGTGCCAGCAGTTACTTTGGAGGGTCCTACGAGCAGTACTTC. The encoded protein is CASSYFGGSYEQYF.

This chain uses TRBV10-3 with TRBJ2-7; tentatively, D is TRBD1 (6 bases). Germline V lookup: CDR1 ENHRY, CDR2 SYGVKD. Trimming left V 7 bases short and J 6 bases short, with 7 bases between. This CDR3 is 10 amino acids long. CDR3 sequence reads: CAIIGGEQYF. CDR3 in DNA: TGTGCCATCATAGGGGGCGAGCAGTACTTC.

The genes are TRBV28 and TRBJ1-5; 7 bases align to TRBD1. The CDR3 length is 15 residues. V lost 8 bases to trimming and J lost 1 base; unmatched junction nucleotides: 8. The V gene's germline CDR1 is MDHEN and CDR2 SYDVKM. The CDR3 DNA follows: TGTGCCAGCGGAGAGGACAGGCGGAGCAATCAGCCCCAGCATTTT. This codes for CASGEDRRSNQPQHF.

With respect to this clone: Distinct nucleotide sequences in the sample also encode this CDR3. The chain employs TRBV6-5 and TRBJ2-1; D gene uncertain. Trimming removed 4 bases from V and 7 bases from J, with 5 bases in between. Germline CDR1 MNHEY, CDR2 SVGAGI. CDR3 length equals 11 residues. The CDR3 region is CASSLGNEQFF. For the CDR3, the DNA is TGTGCCAGCAGTTTAGGGAATGAGCAGTTCTTC.

V gene TRBV9 combines with J gene TRBJ2-5; D gene uncertain. The ends were cut back, 4 bases at V and 0 bases at J, with 7 bases in the middle. The CDR3 is 13 amino acids. Germline V gene sequence: CDR1 SGDLS, CDR2 YYNGEE. The CDR3 is CASSRPDQETQYF. The CDR3 DNA reads as TGTGCCAGCAGCCGTCCTGACCAAGAGACCCAGTACTTC.

This chain connects TRBV27 to TRBJ2-7; D might be TRBD2 (7 bases). The CDR3 runs 16 residues. The germline V and J ends were trimmed by 6 bases and 3 bases, with 21 bases remaining between them. Per germline, CDR1 MNHEY and CDR2 SMNVEV (reference sequence). The CDR3 spells CASSPRGRGGIYEQYF. CDR3 coding DNA: TGTGCCAGCAGCCCTCGGGGCAGGGGAGGGATCTACGAGCAGTACTTC.

CDR3 residues: CASSRTGAPSYEQYF. Here the CDR3 DNA reads TGTGCCAGCAGTCGGACGGGGGCGCCCTCCTACGAGCAGTACTTC. The chain couples TRBV9 to TRBJ2-7, with D perhaps being TRBD1 or TRBD2 (6 bases each). The CDR3 is 15 residues long. Germline V gene data show CDR1 as SGDLS and CDR2 as YYNGEE. The V end was cut by 5 bases, the J end by 0 bases, with 15 bases between.

Comment on this clone: The same CDR3 can be traced to other DNA sequences in this sample. The chain is built from TRBV5-1 and TRBJ2-2; no clear D gene. The CDR3 covers 13 residues. V was pared by 5 bases and J by 1 base, with 6 bases between. Per germline, CDR1 SGHRS and CDR2 YFSETQ. CDR3 in amino acids: CASRTENTGELFF. The CDR3 DNA is TGCGCCAGCAGGACGGAGAACACCGGGGAGCTGTTTTTT.

The rearrangement uses TRBV5-1 and TRBJ1-2, with unresolved D. The CDR3 is made up of 10 amino acids. CDR1 is SGHRS, CDR2 YFSETQ, per germline. Trimming left V 4 bases short and J 7 bases short, with 5 bases between. The DNA of the CDR3 is TGCGCCAGCAGCCCCGGTGGCTACACCTTC. Encoded protein: CASSPGGYTF.

The chain uses TRBV27 and TRBJ1-1, with no clear D. V was cut by 10 bases and J by 0 bases, with 12 bases left in between. This CDR3 is built from 13 residues. In germline, CDR1 is MNHEY, CDR2 SMNVEV (reference sequence). The CDR3 DNA reads TGTGCCACCCGTCGGGAGTTGAACACTGAAGCTTTCTTT. It codes for CATRRELNTEAFF.

This chain links TRBV4-2 with TRBJ2-2; tentatively, D is TRBD1 (5 bases). The V end was cut by 5 bases, the J end by 6 bases, with 10 bases between. The CDR3 has 13 amino acids. From germline, CDR1 is LGHNA and CDR2 YNFKEQ. The CDR3 spells CASSARGPGELFF. The CDR3 nucleotides read TGTGCCAGCAGCGCTAGGGGTCCCGGGGAGCTGTTTTTT.

Only a few counts were recorded for this clone. Other DNA sequences in the same sample also yield this CDR3. The gene calls are TRBV27 and TRBJ1-1; D uncertain. The CDR3 spans 13 residues. Trimming removed 1 base from V and 0 bases from J, with 3 bases in between. The germline V gene has CDR1 MNHEY and CDR2 SMNVEV (reference sequence). CDR3 protein: CASSLWLNTEAFF. The CDR3 bases are TGTGCCAGCAGTTTATGGCTGAACACTGAAGCTTTCTTT.

The chain is built from TRBV28 and TRBJ2-7; D is possibly TRBD1 (5 bases). Germline values: CDR1 MDHEN, CDR2 SYDVKM. This CDR3 contains 14 residues. The V end was cut by 3 bases, the J end by 1 base, with 10 bases between. The CDR3 coding sequence is TGTGCCAGCAGTTTCACAGACAGATCCTACGAGCAGTACTTC. Encoded protein: CASSFTDRSYEQYF.

The V call is TRBV6-5, the J call TRBJ2-7; TRBD1 matches 7 bases. With V trimmed by 1 base and J by 2 bases, 2 bases remained unmatched. The CDR3 contains 14 residues. Germline CDR1 and CDR2: MNHEY and SVGAGI. The CDR3 reads CASSYWGQTYEQYF. CDR3 sequence (DNA): TGTGCCAGCAGTTACTGGGGACAGACCTACGAGCAGTACTTC.

This clone was observed a handful of times. Additional DNA sequences in this sample encode the identical CDR3. V and J are TRBV27 and TRBJ1-2, with D possibly matching TRBD1 (6 bases). Looked up from germline, CDR1 is MNHEY and CDR2 is SMNVEV (reference sequence). The V and J ends lost 3 bases and 8 bases respectively, with 13 bases between them. The CDR3 has 13 amino acids. In DNA, the CDR3 is TGTGCCAGCAGTTTGGGCAGGGGTGGAGGCTACACCTTC. It codes for CASSLGRGGGYTF.